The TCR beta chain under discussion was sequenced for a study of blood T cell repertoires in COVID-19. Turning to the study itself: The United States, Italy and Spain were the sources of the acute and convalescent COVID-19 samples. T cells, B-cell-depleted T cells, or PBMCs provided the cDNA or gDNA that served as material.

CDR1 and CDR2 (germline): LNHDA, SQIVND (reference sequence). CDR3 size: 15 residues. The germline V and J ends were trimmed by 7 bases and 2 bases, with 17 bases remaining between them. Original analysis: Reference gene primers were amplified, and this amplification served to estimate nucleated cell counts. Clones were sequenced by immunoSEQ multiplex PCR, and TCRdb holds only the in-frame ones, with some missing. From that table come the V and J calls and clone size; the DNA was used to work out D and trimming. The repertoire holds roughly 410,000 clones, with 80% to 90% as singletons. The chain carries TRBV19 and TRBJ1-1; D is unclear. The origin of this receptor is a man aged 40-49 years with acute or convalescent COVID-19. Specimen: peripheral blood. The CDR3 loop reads CASNWFGGQNTEAFF. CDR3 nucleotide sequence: TGTGCCAGTAATTGGTTCGGAGGGCAAAACACTGAAGCTTTCTTT.